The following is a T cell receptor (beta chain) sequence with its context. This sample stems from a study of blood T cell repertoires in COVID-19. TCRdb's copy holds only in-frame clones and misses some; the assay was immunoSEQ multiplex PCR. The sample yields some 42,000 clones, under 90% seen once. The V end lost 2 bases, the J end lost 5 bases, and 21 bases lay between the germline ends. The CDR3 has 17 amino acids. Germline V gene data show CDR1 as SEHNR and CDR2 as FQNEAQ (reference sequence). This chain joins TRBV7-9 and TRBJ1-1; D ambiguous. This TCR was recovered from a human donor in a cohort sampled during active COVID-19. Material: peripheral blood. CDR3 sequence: CASSLNGEGNLGTEAFF. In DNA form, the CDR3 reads TGTGCCAGCAGCTTAAACGGTGAGGGTAATTTGGGGACTGAAGCTTTCTTT.